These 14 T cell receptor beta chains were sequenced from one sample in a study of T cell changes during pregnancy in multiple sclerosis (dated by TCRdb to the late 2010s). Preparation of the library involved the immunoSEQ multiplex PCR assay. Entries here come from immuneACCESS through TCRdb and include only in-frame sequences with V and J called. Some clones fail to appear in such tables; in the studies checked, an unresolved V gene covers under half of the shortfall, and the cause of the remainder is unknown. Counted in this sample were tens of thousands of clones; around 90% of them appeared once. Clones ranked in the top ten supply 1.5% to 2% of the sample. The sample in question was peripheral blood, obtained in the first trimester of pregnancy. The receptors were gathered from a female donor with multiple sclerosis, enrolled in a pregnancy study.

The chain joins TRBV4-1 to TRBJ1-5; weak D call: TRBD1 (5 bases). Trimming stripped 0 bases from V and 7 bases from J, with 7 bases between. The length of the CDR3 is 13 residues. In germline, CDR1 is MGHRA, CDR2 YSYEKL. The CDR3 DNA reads TGCGCCAGCAGCCAAGAACCAGGGCAGCCCCAGCATTTT. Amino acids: CASSQEPGQPQHF.

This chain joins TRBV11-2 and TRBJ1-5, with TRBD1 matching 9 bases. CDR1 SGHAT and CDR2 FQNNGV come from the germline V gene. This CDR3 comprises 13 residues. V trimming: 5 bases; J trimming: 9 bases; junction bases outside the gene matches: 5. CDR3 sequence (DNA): TGTGCCAGCAGCCAACAGGGGGCAACGCCCCAGCATTTT. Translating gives CASSQQGATPQHF.

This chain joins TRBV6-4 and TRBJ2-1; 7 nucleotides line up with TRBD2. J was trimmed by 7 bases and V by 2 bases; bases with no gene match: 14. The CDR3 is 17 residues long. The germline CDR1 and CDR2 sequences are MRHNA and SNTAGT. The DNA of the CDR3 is TGTGCCAGCAGTGACGATTCCATAACGGGAGGATGGAATGAGCAGTTCTTC. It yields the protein CASSDDSITGGWNEQFF.

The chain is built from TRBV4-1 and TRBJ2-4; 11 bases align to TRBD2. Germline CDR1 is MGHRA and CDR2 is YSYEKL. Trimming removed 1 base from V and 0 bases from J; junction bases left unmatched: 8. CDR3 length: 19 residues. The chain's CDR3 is CASSQGTSGQFLAKNIQYF. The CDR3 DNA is TGCGCCAGCAGCCAAGGGACTAGCGGGCAATTCCTAGCCAAAAACATTCAGTACTTC.

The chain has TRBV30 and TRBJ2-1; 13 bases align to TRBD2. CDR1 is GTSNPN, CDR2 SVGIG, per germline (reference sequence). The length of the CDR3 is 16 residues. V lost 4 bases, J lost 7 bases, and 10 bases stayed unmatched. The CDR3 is CAWIGLAGATGNEQFF. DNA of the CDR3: TGTGCCTGGATAGGACTAGCGGGAGCTACGGGAAATGAGCAGTTCTTC.

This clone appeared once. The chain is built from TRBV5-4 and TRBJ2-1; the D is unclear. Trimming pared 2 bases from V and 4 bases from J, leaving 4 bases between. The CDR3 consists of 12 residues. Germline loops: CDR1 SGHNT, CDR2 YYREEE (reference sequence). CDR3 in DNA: TGTGCCAGCAGCTTTGAGTACAATGAGCAGTTCTTC. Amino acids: CASSFEYNEQFF.

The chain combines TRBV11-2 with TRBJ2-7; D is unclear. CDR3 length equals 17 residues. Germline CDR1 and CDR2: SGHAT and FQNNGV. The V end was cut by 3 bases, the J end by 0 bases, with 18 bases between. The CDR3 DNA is TGTGCCAGCAGCTTCTTTACTCAGGTTTCGAGCTCCTACGAGCAGTACTTC. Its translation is CASSFFTQVSSSYEQYF. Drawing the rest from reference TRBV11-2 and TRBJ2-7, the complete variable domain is EAGVAQSPRYKIIEKRQSVAFWCNPISGHATLYWYQQILGQGPKLLIQFQNNGVVDDSQLPKDRFSAERLKGVDSTLKIQPAKLEDSAVYLCASSFFTQVSSSYEQYFGPGTRLTVT.

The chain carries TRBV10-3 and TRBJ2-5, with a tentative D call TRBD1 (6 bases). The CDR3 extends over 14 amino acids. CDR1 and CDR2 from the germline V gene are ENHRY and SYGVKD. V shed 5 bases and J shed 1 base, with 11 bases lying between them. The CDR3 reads CAISQQGAQETQYF. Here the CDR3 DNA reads TGTGCCATCAGTCAACAGGGCGCCCAAGAGACCCAGTACTTC.

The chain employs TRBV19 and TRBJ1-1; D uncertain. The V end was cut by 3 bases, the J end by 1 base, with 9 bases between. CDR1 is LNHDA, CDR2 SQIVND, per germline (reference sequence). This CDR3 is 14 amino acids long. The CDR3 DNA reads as TGTGCCAGTAGTATCCGGCGGGGGAACACTGAAGCTTTCTTT. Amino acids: CASSIRRGNTEAFF.

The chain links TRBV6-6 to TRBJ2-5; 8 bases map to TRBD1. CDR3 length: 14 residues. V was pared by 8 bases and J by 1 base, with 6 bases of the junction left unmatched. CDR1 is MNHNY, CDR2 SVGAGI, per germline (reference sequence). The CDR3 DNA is TGTGCCAGCGGGCAGACAGGGGCCCAAGAGACCCAGTACTTC. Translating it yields CASGQTGAQETQYF.

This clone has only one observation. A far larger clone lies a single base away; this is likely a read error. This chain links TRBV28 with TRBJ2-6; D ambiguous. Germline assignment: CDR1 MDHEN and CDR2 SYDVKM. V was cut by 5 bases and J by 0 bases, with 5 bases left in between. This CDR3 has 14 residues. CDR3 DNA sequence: TGTGCCAGCAGTCGGAGCTCTGGGGCCAACGTCCTGACTTTC. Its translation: CASSRSSGANVLTF.

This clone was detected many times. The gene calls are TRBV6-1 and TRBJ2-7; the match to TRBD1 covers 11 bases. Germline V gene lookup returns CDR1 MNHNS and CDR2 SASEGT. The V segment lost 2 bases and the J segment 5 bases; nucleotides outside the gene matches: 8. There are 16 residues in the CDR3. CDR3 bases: TGTGCCAGCAGTGAATTGTCGGGACAGGGGGACGACGAGCAGTACTTC. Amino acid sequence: CASSELSGQGDDEQYF.

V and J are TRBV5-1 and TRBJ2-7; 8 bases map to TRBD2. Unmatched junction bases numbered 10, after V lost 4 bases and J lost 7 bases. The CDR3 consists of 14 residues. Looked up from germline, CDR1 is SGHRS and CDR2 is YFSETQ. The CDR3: CASSPGTSLGEQYF. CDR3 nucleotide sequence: TGCGCCAGCAGCCCCGGGACTAGTCTGGGTGAGCAGTACTTC.

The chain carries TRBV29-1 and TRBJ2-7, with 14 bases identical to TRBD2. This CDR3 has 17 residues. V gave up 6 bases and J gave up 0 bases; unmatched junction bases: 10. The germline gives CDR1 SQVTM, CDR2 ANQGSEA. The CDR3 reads CSVGRRTSGGSSYEQYF. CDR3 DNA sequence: TGCAGCGTGGGAAGGAGGACTAGCGGGGGGAGCTCCTACGAGCAGTACTTC.